This TCR beta chain was recorded in a study of cytomegalovirus exposure and HLA in healthy donors. Broader study findings: In an earlier analysis, about 87% or about 30%: the productive usage of most TCR beta V segments. TCR beta V- and J-gene trimming, according to a later analysis, was linked to a missense DCLRE1C variant. Researchers reported that a few CMV-associated chains were confirmed in vitro as CMV antigen-specific. Evidence from a later analysis indicated that most CMV-associated TCR beta chains looked HLA-restricted.

A remark on this clone: Its antigen remains unknown.

Germline V gene lookup returns CDR1 SGHTA and CDR2 FQGTGA. This CDR3 is built from 14 residues. The V end lost 5 bases, the J end lost 7 bases, and 17 bases lay between the germline ends. PCR amplification relied on 60 Vbeta primers (plus 13 Jbeta primers). Clones were sequenced by immunoSEQ multiplex PCR, and TCRdb holds only the in-frame ones, with some missing. The data show approximately 97,000 clones, approximately 81% seen once. This receptor was identified in a male donor in good health and CMV-seropositive. Sequenced: PBMCs. The rearrangement joins TRBV7-3 to TRBJ1-1, with no clear D. CDR3 sequence (DNA): TGTGCCAGCAGCCCCGAGGGTGGAAACGGTGAAGCTTTCTTT. Translation gives CASSPEGGNGEAFF.